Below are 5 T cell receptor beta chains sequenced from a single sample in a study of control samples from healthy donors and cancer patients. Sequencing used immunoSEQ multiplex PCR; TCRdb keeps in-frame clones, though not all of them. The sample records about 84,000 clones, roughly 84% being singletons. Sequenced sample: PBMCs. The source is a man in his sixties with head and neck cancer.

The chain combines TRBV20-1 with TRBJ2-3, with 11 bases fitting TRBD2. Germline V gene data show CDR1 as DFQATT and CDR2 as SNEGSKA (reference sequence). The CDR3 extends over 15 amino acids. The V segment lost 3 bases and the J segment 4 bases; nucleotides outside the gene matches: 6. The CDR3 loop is CSASGPSGRSDTQYF. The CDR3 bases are TGCAGTGCTAGTGGGCCTAGCGGGAGGTCAGATACGCAGTATTTT.

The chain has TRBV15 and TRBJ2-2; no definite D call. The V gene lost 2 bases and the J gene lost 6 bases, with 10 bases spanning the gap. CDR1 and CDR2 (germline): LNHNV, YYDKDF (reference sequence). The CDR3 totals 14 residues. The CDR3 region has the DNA TGTGCCACCAGCAGATCGGTGGACGCCGGGGAGCTGTTTTTT. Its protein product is CATSRSVDAGELFF.

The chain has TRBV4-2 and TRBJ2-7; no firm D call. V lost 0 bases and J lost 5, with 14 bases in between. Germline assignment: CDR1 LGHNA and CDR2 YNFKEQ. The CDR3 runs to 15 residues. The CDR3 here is CASSQDLVNYDEQYF. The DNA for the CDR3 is TGTGCCAGCAGCCAAGATCTTGTAAATTATGACGAGCAGTACTTC.

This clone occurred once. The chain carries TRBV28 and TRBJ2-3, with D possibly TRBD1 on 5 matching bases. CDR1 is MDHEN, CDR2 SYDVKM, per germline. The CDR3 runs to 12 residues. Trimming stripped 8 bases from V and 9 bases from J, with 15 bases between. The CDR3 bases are TGTGCCAGCGTCCAGGTTAAGGGGACGCAGTATTTT. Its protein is CASVQVKGTQYF.

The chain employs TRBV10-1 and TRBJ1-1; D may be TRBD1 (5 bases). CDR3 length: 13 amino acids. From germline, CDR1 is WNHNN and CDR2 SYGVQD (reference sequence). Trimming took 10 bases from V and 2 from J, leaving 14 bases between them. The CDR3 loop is CATATDINTEAFF. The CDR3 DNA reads TGCGCCACTGCGACAGACATTAACACTGAAGCTTTCTTT.